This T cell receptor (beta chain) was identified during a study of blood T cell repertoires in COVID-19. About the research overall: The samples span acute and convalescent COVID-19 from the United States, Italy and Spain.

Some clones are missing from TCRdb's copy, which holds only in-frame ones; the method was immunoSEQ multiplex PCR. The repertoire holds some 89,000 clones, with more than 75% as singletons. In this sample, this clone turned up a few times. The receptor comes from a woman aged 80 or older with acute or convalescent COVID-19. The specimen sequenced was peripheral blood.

The CDR3 protein is CASSLRQASSYNEQFF. The DNA for the CDR3 is TGTGCCAGCAGCTTAAGACAGGCAAGCTCCTACAATGAGCAGTTCTTC. This sequence joins TRBV11-2 and TRBJ2-1; D is perhaps TRBD1 (6 bases). The V end was cut by 2 bases, the J end by 0 bases, with 11 bases between. The CDR3 contains 16 residues. CDR1 SGHAT and CDR2 FQNNGV come from the germline V gene. Supplemented by reference TRBV11-2 and TRBJ2-1, the full variable domain reads EAGVAQSPRYKIIEKRQSVAFWCNPISGHATLYWYQQILGQGPKLLIQFQNNGVVDDSQLPKDRFSAERLKGVDSTLKIQPAKLEDSAVYLCASSLRQASSYNEQFFGPGTRLTVL.